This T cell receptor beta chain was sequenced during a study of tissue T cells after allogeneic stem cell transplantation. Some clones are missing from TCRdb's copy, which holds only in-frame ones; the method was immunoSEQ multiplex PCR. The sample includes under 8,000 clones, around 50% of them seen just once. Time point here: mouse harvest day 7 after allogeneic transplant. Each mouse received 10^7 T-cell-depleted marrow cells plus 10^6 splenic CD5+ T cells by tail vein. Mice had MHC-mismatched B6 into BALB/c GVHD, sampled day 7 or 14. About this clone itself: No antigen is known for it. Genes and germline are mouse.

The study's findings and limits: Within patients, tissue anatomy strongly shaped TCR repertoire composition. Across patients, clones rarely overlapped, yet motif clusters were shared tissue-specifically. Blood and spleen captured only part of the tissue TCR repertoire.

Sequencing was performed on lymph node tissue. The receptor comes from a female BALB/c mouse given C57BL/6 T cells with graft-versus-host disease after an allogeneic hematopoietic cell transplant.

CDR3 loop: CASSPSGDTQYF. CDR3 DNA (partial): TGTGCCAGCTCTCCCTCTGGGGACACCCAGTAC. The chain carries TRBV12-2 and TRBJ2-5, with D tentatively TRBD2 (5 bases). The sequence runs out 1 residue before the end of the CDR3; the remainder is reconstructed from the germline J gene. V shed 2 bases and J shed 6 bases, with 8 bases lying between them. Germline V gives CDR1 SGHLS, CDR2 HYDKME. CDR3 size: 12 residues.